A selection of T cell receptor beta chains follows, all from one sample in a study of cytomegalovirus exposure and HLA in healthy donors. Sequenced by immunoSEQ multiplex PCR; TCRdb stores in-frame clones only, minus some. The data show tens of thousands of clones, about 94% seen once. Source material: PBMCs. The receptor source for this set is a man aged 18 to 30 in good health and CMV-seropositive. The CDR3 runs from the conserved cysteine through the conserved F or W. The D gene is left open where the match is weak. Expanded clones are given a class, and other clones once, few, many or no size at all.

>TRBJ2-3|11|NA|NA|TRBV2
TGTGCCAGCAGGTACACAGATACGCAGTATTTT
CASRYTDTQYF
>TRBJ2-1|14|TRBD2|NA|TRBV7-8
TGTGCCAGCAGCTTAAGCGGGGGCTACAATGAGCAGTTCTTC
CASSLSGGYNEQFF
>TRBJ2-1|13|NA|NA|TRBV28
TGTGCCAGCAGACTTGACACCTACAATGAGCAGTTCTTC
CASRLDTYNEQFF
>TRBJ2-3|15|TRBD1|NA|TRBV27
TGTGCCAGCAACTCCCGAGGGGGCTGGACAGATACGCAGTATTTT
CASNSRGGWTDTQYF
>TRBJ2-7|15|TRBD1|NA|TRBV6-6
TGTGCCAGCAGTTACCTGGGACAGGGGGCGTACGAGCAGTACTTC
CASSYLGQGAYEQYF
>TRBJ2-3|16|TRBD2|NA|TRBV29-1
TGCAGCGTTGAAGATAGAGCGGGGGGAATCGGGGATACGCAGTATTTT
CSVEDRAGGIGDTQYF
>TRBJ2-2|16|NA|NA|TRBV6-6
TGTGCCAGCAGTTACTCTTTGACACAGAACACCGGGGAGCTGTTTTTT
CASSYSLTQNTGELFF
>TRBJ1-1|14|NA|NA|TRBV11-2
TGTGCCAGCAGCAGACGACAGGTAGAGACTGAAGCTTTCTTT
CASSRRQVETEAFF
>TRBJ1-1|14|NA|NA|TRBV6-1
TGTGCCAGCAGTACGGTCTCGGAGGGCACTGAAGCTTTCTTT
CASSTVSEGTEAFF
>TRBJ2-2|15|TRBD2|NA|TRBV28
TGTGCCAGCAGTTTGTCCGGGACTAGAACCGGGGAGCTGTTTTTT
CASSLSGTRTGELFF
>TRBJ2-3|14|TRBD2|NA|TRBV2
TGTGCCAGCAGTGCGGCGGGAGTGGTAGATACGCAGTATTTT
CASSAAGVVDTQYF
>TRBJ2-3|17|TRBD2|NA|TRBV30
TGTGCCTGGAGTCCGGGGGGGGCCGTGTGGACCTCGGGTACGCAGTATTTT
CAWSPGGAVWTSGTQYF
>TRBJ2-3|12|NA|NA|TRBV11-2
TGTGCCAGCACCCAGGGATCAGATACGCAGTATTTT
CASTQGSDTQYF
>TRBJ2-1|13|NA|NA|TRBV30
TGTGCCTGGAGTGAGGGGTGGTACAATGAGCAGTTCTTC
CAWSEGWYNEQFF
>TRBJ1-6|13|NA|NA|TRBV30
TGTGCCTGGTCGGGGGTGCGTAATTCACCCCTCCACTTT
CAWSGVRNSPLHF
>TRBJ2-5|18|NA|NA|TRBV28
TGTGCCAGCAGTTTCGGCGCCCGCAGGGTCAGCGTTCGGCAGACCCAGTACTTC
CASSFGARRVSVRQTQYF
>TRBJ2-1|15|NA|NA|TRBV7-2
TGTGCCAGCAGCCTCCAGCAGGGCGGCTACAATGAGCAGTTCTTC
CASSLQQGGYNEQFF
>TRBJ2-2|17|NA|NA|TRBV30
TGTGCCTGGAGTGCGGGCAGGGGAATAGGAAACACCGGGGAGCTGTTTTTT
CAWSAGRGIGNTGELFF
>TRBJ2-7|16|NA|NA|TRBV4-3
TGCGCCAGCAGCCCGACAGAGGGACTTCCCACCTACGAGCAGTACTTC
CASSPTEGLPTYEQYF
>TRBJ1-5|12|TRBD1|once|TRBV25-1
TGTGCCAGCAGGGAGGGGGCTCAGCCCCAGCATTTT
CASREGAQPQHF
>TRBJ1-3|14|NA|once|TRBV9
TGTGCCAGCAGCGTAGCCGGGAGTGGAAACACCATATATTTT
CASSVAGSGNTIYF
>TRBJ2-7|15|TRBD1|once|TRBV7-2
TGTGCCAGCAGCTTAGAAAGGACAGGAGCCTACGAGCAGTACTTC
CASSLERTGAYEQYF
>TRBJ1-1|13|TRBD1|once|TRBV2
TGTGCCAGCAACCGGGACAGGGCCACTGAAGCTTTCTTT
CASNRDRATEAFF
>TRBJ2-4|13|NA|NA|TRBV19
TGTGCCAGTAGACCCCTGGCAGAAAACATTCAGTACTTC
CASRPLAENIQYF
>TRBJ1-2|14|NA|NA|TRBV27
TGTGCCAGCAGGGAACAGGAGGGCAGCTATGGCTACACCTTC
CASREQEGSYGYTF
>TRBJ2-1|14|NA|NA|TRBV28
TGTGCCAGCAGTTCCAGGGGACGACACAATGAGCAGTTCTTC
CASSSRGRHNEQFF
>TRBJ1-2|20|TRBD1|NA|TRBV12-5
TGTGCTAGTGCCTTGACCCGCCACCAAGGGACAGGGGGTTACTACTATGGCTACACCTTC
CASALTRHQGTGGYYYGYTF
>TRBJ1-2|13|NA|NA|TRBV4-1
TGCGCCAGCAGCCAAGCAGGGTTTTATGGCTACACCTTC
CASSQAGFYGYTF
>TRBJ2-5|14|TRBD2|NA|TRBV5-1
TGCGCCAGCAGCACGGGACTACGAGAGGGGACCCAGTACTTC
CASSTGLREGTQYF
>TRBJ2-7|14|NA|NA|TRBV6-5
TGTGCCAGCAGTTACAGGGGTTCTCCCTACGAGCAGTACTTC
CASSYRGSPYEQYF
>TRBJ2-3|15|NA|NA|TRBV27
TGTGCCAGCAGTTACGGACTACCTGGCACAGATACGCAGTATTTT
CASSYGLPGTDTQYF
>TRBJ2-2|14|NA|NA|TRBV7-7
TGTGCTAGCAGCTTAGAAGAGGGCACCGGGGAGCTGTTTTTT
CASSLEEGTGELFF
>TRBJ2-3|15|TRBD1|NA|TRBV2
TGTGCCAGCACTACTCGGGGGGGACAGGGGGATACGCAGTATTTT
CASTTRGGQGDTQYF
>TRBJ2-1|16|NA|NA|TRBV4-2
TGTGCCAGCAGCCCGGACAGTCTGAGCTCCTACAATGAGCAGTTCTTC
CASSPDSLSSYNEQFF
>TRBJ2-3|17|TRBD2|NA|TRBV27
TGTGCCAGCAGTTTACGCCCGGGACTAACCGGCACAGATACGCAGTATTTT
CASSLRPGLTGTDTQYF
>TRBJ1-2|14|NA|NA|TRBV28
TGTGCCAGCAGTCCCCCGGACAAACCCTATGGCTACACCTTC
CASSPPDKPYGYTF
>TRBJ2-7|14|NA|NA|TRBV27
TGTGCCAGCAGTTTTCGCGGGTCAACCTACGAGCAGTACTTC
CASSFRGSTYEQYF
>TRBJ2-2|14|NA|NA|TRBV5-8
TGTGCCAGCAGCTTAGGAGGGGGCTTCGGGGAGCTGTTTTTT
CASSLGGGFGELFF
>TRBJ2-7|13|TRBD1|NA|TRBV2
TGTGCCAGCAGCGCAGGGGGACCCTACGAGCAGTACTTC
CASSAGGPYEQYF
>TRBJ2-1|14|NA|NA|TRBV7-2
TGTGCCAGCAGCATGTCCGGGCGGGGCAATGAGCAGTTCTTC
CASSMSGRGNEQFF
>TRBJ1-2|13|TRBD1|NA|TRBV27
TGTGCCAGCAGGAATAGGGGGCTGGATGGCTACACCTTC
CASRNRGLDGYTF
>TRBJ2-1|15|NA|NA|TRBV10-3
TGTGCCATCAGCGTTGGGGGGGGCGACGAGAATGAGCAGTTCTTC
CAISVGGGDENEQFF
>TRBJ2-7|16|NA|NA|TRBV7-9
TGTGCCAGCAGCTCGGCCTCCCCAGGGGAAAATGGCGAGCAGTACTTC
CASSSASPGENGEQYF
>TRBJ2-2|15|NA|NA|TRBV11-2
TGTGCCAGCAGCTTTGGGACTGGCAGCACCGGGGAGCTGTTTTTT
CASSFGTGSTGELFF
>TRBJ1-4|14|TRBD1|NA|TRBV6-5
TGTGCCAGCAGCAAGGGACAGGGGTATGAAAAACTGTTTTTT
CASSKGQGYEKLFF
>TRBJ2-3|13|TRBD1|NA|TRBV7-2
TGTGCCAGCAGCCGAGGGGGCGCAGATACGCAGTATTTT
CASSRGGADTQYF
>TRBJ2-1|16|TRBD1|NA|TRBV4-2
TGTGCCAGCAGCCAAGAGGCCGGACAGGGGCACAATGAGCAGTTCTTC
CASSQEAGQGHNEQFF
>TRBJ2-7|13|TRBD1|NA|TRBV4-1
TGCGCCAGCAGCCAAGGCGACAGGGACGAGCAGTACTTC
CASSQGDRDEQYF
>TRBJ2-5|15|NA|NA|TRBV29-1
TGCAGCGTTGGCGGTGGAGCGGAGTACCAAGAGACCCAGTACTTC
CSVGGGAEYQETQYF
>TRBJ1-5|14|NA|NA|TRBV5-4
TGTGCCAGCAGCTTGGATAGGGGGAATCAGCCCCAGCATTTT
CASSLDRGNQPQHF
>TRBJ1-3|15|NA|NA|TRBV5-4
TGTGCCAGCAGCTCCAGGACAGACCCTGGAAACACCATATATTTT
CASSSRTDPGNTIYF
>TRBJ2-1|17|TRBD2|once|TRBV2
TGTGCCAGCAGGGAGACTATTGCTAGCGGGGGGGCCTATGAGCAGTTCTTC
CASRETIASGGAYEQFF